This TCR beta chain was found in a study of vaccination and CD4 T cells after COVID-19. The Oncomine TCR Beta short-read assay sequenced DNA from cultured CD4+ T cells. Using its own MiXCR run on the PCR reads, TCRdb lists one record per CDR3 protein. The data show over 10,000 distinct CDR3 sequences, approximately 60% seen once. The table lists this clonotype with a few counts. Its specificity is not known. This sample's treatment: roughly ten-day PBMC culture with coronavirus spike peptide pools or control peptides (ViraFEST assay). V lost 0 bases and J lost 1, with 13 bases in between. The length of the CDR3 is 17 residues. Germline CDR1 reads ENHRY; CDR2 reads SYGVKD.

What was sequenced was CD4+ T cells from blood, cultured in vitro. The J gene is TRBJ1-5, the V gene TRBV10-3, with a weak D call TRBD1 (5 bases). This receptor was obtained from a human donor who had recovered from COVID-19. CDR3 loop: CAISESVGTRSNQPQHF. CDR3 nucleotides: TGTGCCATCAGTGAGTCCGTCGGGACCAGGAGCAATCAGCCCCAGCATTTT.